These 5 T cell receptor beta chains originate from one sample sequenced in a study of blood T cell repertoires in COVID-19. The method was immunoSEQ multiplex PCR; TCRdb's version includes in-frame clones alone and lacks a portion of them. This table holds around 130,000 clones, around 88% found once. The sequenced material came from peripheral blood. The origin of the receptors is a man aged 45-60 years with active or convalescent COVID-19.

The chain recombines TRBV2 with TRBJ2-5; a weak D match, TRBD2 (6 bases). This CDR3 is 15 amino acids long. The V gene lost 1 base and the J gene lost 5 bases, with 14 bases spanning the gap. The germline V gene encodes CDR1 SNHLY and CDR2 FYNNEI. DNA for the CDR3: TGTGCCAGCAGTGAAGGGAGGAGGGTGGAGGAGACCCAGTACTTC. It translates to CASSEGRRVEETQYF.

The chain combines TRBV5-1 with TRBJ2-1; TRBD1 is a possible D gene (5 bases). CDR3 length: 16 residues. Germline lookup yields CDR1 SGHRS and CDR2 YFSETQ. The V and J ends lost 4 bases and 3 bases respectively, with 17 bases between them. CDR3 sequence reads: CASSHGRQGNYNEQFF. The CDR3 DNA reads TGCGCCAGCAGCCACGGACGCCAGGGTAACTACAATGAGCAGTTCTTC.

The chain employs TRBV2 and TRBJ1-2; tentatively, D is TRBD1 (5 bases). The CDR3 has 13 amino acids. Germline assignment: CDR1 SNHLY and CDR2 FYNNEI. The V end lost 4 bases, the J end lost 2 bases, and 8 bases lay between the germline ends. The CDR3 region has the DNA TGTGCCAGCAGTGGACAGAACAACTATGGCTACACCTTC. As protein: CASSGQNNYGYTF.

The chain links TRBV18 to TRBJ2-2; D is perhaps TRBD1 (5 bases). The germline gives CDR1 KGHSH, CDR2 LQKENI. V shed 3 bases and J shed 3 bases, with 11 bases lying between them. There are 15 residues in the CDR3. CDR3 region: CASSPLTGDTGELFF. The CDR3 region has the DNA TGTGCCAGCTCACCTTTAACAGGAGACACCGGGGAGCTGTTTTTT.

The rearrangement links TRBV30 to TRBJ2-7; 10 bases fit TRBD1. The germline CDR1 and CDR2 sequences are GTSNPN and SVGIG (reference sequence). There are 16 residues in the CDR3. The trim removed 7 bases at V and 2 bases at J, leaving 14 bases unmatched. CDR3 nucleotide sequence: TGTGCCTCCGGGACAGGGGTCTCTTTTACTCCCTACGAGCAGTACTTC. This sequence encodes CASGTGVSFTPYEQYF.